This T cell receptor (beta chain) comes out of a study of T cell changes during pregnancy in multiple sclerosis. The germline V gene has CDR1 SNHLY and CDR2 FYNNEI. This CDR3 comprises 15 residues. Trimming shortened V by 7 bases and J by 4 bases, and 19 bases separated the two germline ends. Data came from immunoSEQ multiplex PCR; TCRdb stores just in-frame clones and leaves some out. The sample holds about 60,000 clones, roughly 93% seen once. This sample comprised peripheral blood, obtained after pregnancy. This TCR was sampled from a female donor with multiple sclerosis, enrolled in a pregnancy study. This chain connects TRBV2 to TRBJ1-2; perhaps TRBD1 as D (5 bases). The CDR3 loop reads CASTTLPAGLYGYTF. In DNA form, the CDR3 reads TGTGCCAGCACCACTCTGCCTGCAGGGCTCTATGGCTACACCTTC.